This T cell receptor (beta chain) came from a study of cytomegalovirus exposure and HLA in healthy donors. Study-level findings and limits: Under in vitro conditions, a few CMV-associated chains were confirmed as specific for CMV antigens. A missense variant in DCLRE1C was later tied to TCR beta V- and J-gene trimming. HLA alleles were associated with around 17,000 TCR beta sequences in a later analysis at 0.05 false discovery rate. An observed cluster of highly shared sequence variants was recorded as a likely sequencing artifact.

Primers included in the PCR were 60 Vbeta and 13 Jbeta primers. Generated by immunoSEQ multiplex PCR, the TCRdb table keeps only in-frame clones and is missing some. The table lists 150,000 to 200,000 clones, 80% to 90% of them singletons. This clone has just a few counts. The target antigen is unknown. CDR1 LGHNA and CDR2 YSLEER come from the germline V gene. V dropped 1 base and J dropped 4; count of bases not matched to a gene: 1. The CDR3 has 15 residues. The TCR sequence derives from a man aged 18 to 30 in good health and CMV-seropositive. The chain couples TRBV4-3 to TRBJ1-4; 9 nucleotides match TRBD1. Sample: PBMCs. CDR3 coding DNA: TGCGCCAGCAGCCAAGGGACAGGGGATAATGAAAAACTGTTTTTT. This codes for CASSQGTGDNEKLFF.